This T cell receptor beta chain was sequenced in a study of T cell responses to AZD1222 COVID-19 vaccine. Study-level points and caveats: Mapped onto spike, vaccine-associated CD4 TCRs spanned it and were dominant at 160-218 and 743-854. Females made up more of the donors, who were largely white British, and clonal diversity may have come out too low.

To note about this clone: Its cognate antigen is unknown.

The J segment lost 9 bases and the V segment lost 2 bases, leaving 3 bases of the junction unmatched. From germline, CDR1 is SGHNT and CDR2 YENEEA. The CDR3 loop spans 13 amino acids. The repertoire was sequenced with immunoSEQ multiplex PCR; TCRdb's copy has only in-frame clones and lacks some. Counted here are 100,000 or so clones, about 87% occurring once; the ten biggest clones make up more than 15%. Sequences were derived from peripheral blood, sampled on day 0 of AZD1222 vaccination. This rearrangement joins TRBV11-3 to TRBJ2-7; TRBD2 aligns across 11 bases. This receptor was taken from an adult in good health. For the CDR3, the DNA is TGTGCCAGCAGCTTACCTAGCGGGAGGACGCAGTACTTC. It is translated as CASSLPSGRTQYF.